This T cell receptor beta chain originates from a study of T cell changes during pregnancy in multiple sclerosis (dated by TCRdb to 2018 to 2020). Notes on the research overall: Changes in the T cell repertoire over the course of pregnancy were examined in this study in women with multiple sclerosis.

Library preparation was by the immunoSEQ multiplex PCR assay. Entries here come from immuneACCESS through TCRdb and include only in-frame sequences with V and J called. Some clones fail to appear in such tables; in the studies checked, an unresolved V gene covers under half of the shortfall, and the cause of the remainder is unknown. This sample holds 55,000 to 80,000 clones; approximately 94% were observed only once. Clones ranked in the top ten supply 2.5% to 4% of the sample. Concerning this clone itself: There is no known antigen for this receptor. Base quality data are lacking; no much larger clone is found one base away.

This TCR came from a female donor with multiple sclerosis, enrolled in a pregnancy study. The sequencing here drew on CD8+ T cells from peripheral blood mononuclear cells, taken in the second trimester of pregnancy.

The sequence in DNA is TGTGCCAGCGCCTTGAGCTCCTATAATTCACCCCTCCACTTT. The encoded protein is CASALSSYNSPLHF. This receptor chain uses TRBV27 and TRBJ1-6, with the identity of the D gene unclear. V and J lose 8 bases and 0 bases, and a span of 8 bases separates them. CDR1 and CDR2, per the germline V gene (reference sequence), are MNHEY and SMNVEV. Inclusive of the bounding cysteine and phenylalanine, the CDR3 is 14 residues long. The retained sequence is limited to the CDR3, 42 bases, with the frame set at the first base.